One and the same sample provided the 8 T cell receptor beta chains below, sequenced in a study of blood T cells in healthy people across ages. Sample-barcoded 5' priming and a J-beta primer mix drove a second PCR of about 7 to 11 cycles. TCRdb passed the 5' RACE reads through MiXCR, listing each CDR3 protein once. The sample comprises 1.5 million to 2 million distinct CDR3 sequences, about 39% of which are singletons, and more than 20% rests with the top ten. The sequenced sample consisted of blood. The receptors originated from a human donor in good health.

DNA for the CDR3: TGTGCCAGCAGCCATGCGGGCAGGGGGTTCACAGATACGCAGTATTTT. It is translated as CASSHAGRGFTDTQYF. The rearrangement uses TRBV7-6 and TRBJ2-3, with 7 bases lining up with TRBD1. The CDR3 runs to 16 residues. V lost 5 bases and J lost 2; bases outside the gene matches: 10. Germline CDR1 is SGHVS and CDR2 is FNYEAQ.

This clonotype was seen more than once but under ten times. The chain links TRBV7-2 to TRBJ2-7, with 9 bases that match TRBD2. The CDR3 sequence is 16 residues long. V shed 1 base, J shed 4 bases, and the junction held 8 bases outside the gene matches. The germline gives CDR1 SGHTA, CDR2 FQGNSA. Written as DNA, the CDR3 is TGTGCCAGCAGCTTAGGTTCCGGGACTAGCCGGTACGAGCAGTACTTC. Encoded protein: CASSLGSGTSRYEQYF.

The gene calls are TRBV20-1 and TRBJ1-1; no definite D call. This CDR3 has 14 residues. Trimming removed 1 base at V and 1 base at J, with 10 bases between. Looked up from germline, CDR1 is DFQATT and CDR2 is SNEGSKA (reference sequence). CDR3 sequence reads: CSARVPARNTEAFF. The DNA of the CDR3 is TGCAGTGCTAGAGTGCCAGCGAGGAACACTGAAGCTTTCTTT.

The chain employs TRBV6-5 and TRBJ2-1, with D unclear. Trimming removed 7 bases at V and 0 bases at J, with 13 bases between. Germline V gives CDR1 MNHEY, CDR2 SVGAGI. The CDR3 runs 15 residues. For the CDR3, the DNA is TGTGCCAGCAAGTGGGGTTCGACCTCCTACAATGAGCAGTTCTTC. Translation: CASKWGSTSYNEQFF.

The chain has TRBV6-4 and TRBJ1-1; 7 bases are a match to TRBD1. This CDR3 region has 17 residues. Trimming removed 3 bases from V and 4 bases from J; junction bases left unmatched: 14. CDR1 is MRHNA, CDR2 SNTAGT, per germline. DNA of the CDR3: TGTGCCAGCAGTGAGTCCTTTATAGCAGGGGGAGTCACTGAAGCTTTCTTT. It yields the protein CASSESFIAGGVTEAFF.

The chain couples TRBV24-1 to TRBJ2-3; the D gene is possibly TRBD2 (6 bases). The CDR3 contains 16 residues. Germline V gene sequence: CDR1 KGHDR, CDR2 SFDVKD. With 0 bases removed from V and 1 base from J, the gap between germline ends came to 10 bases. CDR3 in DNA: TGTGCCACCAGTGATTTGCCTAGCGTCGGCACAGATACGCAGTATTTT. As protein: CATSDLPSVGTDTQYF.

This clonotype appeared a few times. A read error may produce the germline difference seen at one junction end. The chain's CDR3 is CASSRGEGSDEQYF. For the CDR3, the DNA is TGTGCCAGCAGCCGGGGCGAGGGCTCCGACGAGCAGTACTTC. The chain has TRBV9 and TRBJ2-4; either TRBD1 or TRBD2 may supply D (5 bases each). The end of the DNA is better explained by TRBJ2-7, so the J call may be wrong. This CDR3 contains 14 residues. Germline-derived CDR1 and CDR2 are SGDLS and YYNGEE.

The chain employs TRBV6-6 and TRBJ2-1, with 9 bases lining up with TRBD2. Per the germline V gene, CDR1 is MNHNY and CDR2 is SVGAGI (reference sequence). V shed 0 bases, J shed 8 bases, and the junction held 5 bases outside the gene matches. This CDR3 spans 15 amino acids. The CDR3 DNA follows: TGTGCCAGCAGTTACTCTAGCGGGAGAGGCGATGAGCAGTTCTTC. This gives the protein CASSYSSGRGDEQFF.